The clone carrying this T cell receptor (beta chain) was observed a handful of times. Antigen: not known. TCRdb recomputed calls from the 5' RACE reads with MiXCR, one row per CDR3 protein. The sample carries more than 600,000 distinct CDR3 sequences, 15% to 20% recorded once. This sample is drawn from a study of identical twins. Study conclusions and caveats: For cord blood, abundant beta clonotypes had fewer insertions, unlike memory repertoires, which showed none.

Germline lookup yields CDR1 MNHNY and CDR2 SVGAGI (reference sequence). The V end lost 2 bases, the J end lost 9 bases, and 10 bases lay between the germline ends. The CDR3 is made up of 12 amino acids. This sample also appeared in a second study, on T cells expressing NK-cell markers.

This chain joins TRBV6-6 and TRBJ1-2; D gene unclear. The specimen sequenced was PBMCs. The receptor was isolated from a woman aged 18-29 years in good health. The DNA for the CDR3 is TGTGCCAGCAGTTACCTGACGGGCAGCTACACCTTC. Protein: CASSYLTGSYTF.